These T cell receptor beta chains were read from a single sample in a study of blood T cells in healthy people across ages. MiXCR was run by TCRdb on the 5' RACE reads, yielding one entry per CDR3 protein. This table holds 1.5 million to 2 million distinct CDR3 sequences, 49% found once. Material: blood. These receptors all come from a woman in her 40s in good health. Both conserved end residues are trimmed from each CDR3.

>TRBJ2-1|TRBV11-2
ASSHQVPYNEQF
>TRBJ2-1|TRBV24-1
ATSDLTGEQF
>TRBJ1-2|TRBV13
ASSLGRGQRYT
>NA|TRBV29-1
SVSPGAGLINEQY
>NA|TRBV6-2/TRBV6-3
ASSYNIQKRLAGAAYEQY
>TRBJ2-5|TRBV12-3/TRBV12-4
ASSRLPHQETQY
>TRBJ2-1|TRBV5-1
ASSLNSISGYNEQF
>TRBJ2-1|TRBV2
ASSVSGNNEQF
>TRBJ1-5|TRBV3-1
AGSPRGGNQPQH
>TRBJ2-1|TRBV10-3
AISGGQGAYNEQF
>TRBJ1-2|TRBV28
ASSPGDSSNYGYT
>TRBJ2-3|TRBV7-9
ASSPRGSSADTQY
>TRBJ2-5|TRBV6-2/TRBV6-3
ASSDGVGLDEQY
>TRBJ1-2|TRBV14
ASSQDFPRLEGYT
>TRBJ2-7|TRBV6-2/TRBV6-3
ASTVPGKVYEQY